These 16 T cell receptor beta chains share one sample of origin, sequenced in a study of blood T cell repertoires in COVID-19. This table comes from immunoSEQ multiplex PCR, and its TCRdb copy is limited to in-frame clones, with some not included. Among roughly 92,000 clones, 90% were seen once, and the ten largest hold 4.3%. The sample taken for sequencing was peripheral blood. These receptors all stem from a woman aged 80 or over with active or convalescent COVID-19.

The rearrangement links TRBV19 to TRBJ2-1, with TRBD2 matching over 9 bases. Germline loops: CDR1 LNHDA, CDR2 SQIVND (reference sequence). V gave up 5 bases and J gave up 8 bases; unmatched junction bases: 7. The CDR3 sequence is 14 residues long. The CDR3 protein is CASSLGLAGDEQFF. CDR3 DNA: TGTGCCAGTAGTTTGGGACTAGCAGGAGATGAGCAGTTCTTC.

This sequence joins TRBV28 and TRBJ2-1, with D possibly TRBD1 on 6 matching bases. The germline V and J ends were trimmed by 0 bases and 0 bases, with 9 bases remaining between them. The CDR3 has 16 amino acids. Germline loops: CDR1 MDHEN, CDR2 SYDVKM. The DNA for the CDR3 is TGTGCCAGCAGTTTATGGGCAGGGGTCTCCTACAATGAGCAGTTCTTC. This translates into CASSLWAGVSYNEQFF.

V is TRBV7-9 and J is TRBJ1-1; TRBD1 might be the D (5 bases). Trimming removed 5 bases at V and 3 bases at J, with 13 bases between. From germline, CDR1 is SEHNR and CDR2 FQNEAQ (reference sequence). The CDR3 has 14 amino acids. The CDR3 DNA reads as TGTGCCAGCAGCCGTTATGCGGGGGACACTGAAGCTTTCTTT. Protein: CASSRYAGDTEAFF.

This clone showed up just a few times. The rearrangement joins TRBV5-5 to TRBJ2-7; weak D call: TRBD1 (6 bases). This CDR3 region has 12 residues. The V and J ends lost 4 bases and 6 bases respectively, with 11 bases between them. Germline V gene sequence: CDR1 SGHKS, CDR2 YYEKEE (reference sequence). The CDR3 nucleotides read TGTGCCAGCAGCCAGATCAGGGGCGAGCAGTACTTC. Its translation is CASSQIRGEQYF. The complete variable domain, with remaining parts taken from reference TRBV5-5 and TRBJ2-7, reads DAGVTQSPTHLIKTRGQQVTLRCSPISGHKSVSWYQQVLGQGPQFIFQYYEKEERGRGNFPDRFSARQFPNYSSELNVNALLLGDSALYLCASSQIRGEQYFGPGTRLTVT.

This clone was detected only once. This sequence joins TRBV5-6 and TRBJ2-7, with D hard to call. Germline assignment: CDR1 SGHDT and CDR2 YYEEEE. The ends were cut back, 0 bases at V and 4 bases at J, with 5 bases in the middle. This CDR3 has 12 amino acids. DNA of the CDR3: TGTGCCAGCAGCTTGGTCGGGTACGAGCAGTACTTC. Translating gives CASSLVGYEQYF. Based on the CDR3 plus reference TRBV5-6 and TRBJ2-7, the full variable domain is DAGVTQSPTHLIKTRGQQVTLRCSPKSGHDTVSWYQQALGQGPQFIFQYYEEEERQRGNFPDRFSGHQFPNYSSELNVNALLLGDSALYLCASSLVGYEQYFGPGTRLTVT.

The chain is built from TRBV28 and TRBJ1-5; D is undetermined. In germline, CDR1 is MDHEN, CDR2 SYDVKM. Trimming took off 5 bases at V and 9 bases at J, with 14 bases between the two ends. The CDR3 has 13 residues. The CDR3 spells CASSAPGRWPQHF. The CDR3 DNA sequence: TGTGCCAGCAGTGCCCCCGGGAGGTGGCCCCAGCATTTT.

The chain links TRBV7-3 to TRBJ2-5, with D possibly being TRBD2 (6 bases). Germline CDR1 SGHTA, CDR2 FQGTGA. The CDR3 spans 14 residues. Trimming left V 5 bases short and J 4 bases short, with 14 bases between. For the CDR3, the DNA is TGTGCCAGCAGCCCAATGGGGGGTTCAGAGACCCAGTACTTC. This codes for CASSPMGGSETQYF.

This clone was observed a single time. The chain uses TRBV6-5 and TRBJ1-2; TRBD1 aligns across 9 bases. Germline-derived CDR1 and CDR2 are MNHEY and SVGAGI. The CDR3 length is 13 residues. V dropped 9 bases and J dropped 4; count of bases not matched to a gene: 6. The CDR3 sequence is CASTTGQGYGYTF. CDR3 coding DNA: TGTGCCAGTACAACGGGACAGGGCTATGGCTACACCTTC.

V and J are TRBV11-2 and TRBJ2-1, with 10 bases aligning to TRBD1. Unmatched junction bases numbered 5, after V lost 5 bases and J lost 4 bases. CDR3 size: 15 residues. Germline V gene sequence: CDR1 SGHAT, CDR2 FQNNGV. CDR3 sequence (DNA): TGTGCCAGCAGCATTGGGACAGGGGTGTACAATGAGCAGTTCTTC. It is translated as CASSIGTGVYNEQFF.

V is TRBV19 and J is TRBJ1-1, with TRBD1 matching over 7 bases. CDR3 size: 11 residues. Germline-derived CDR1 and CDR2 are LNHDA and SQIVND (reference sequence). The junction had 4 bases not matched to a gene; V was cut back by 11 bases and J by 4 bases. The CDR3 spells CASNRGTEAFF. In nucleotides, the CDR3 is TGTGCCTCTAACAGGGGCACTGAAGCTTTCTTT.

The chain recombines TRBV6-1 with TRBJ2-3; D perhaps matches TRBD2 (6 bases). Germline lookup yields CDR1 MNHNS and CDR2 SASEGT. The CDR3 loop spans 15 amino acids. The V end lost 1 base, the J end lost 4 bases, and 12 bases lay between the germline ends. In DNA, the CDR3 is TGTGCCAGCAGTGAAGTCTGGGGGGTCGCAGATACGCAGTATTTT. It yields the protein CASSEVWGVADTQYF.

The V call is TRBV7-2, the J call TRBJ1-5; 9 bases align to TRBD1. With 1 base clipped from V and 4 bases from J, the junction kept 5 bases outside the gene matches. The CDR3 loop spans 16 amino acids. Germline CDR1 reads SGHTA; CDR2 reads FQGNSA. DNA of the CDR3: TGTGCCAGCAGCTTAGTCAGTGGGACAGGGAATCAGCCCCAGCATTTT. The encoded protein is CASSLVSGTGNQPQHF. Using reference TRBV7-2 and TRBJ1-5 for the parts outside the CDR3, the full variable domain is GAGVSQSPSNKVTEKGKDVELRCDPISGHTALYWYRQSLGQGLEFLIYFQGNSAPDKSGLPSDRFSAERTGGSVSTLTIQRTQQEDSAVYLCASSLVSGTGNQPQHFGDGTRLSIL.

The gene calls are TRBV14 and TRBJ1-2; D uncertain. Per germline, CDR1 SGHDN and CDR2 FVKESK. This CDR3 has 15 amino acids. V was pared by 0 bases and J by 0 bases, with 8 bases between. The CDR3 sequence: CASSQEDLANYGYTF. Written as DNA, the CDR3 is TGTGCCAGCAGCCAAGAGGACTTAGCTAACTATGGCTACACCTTC.

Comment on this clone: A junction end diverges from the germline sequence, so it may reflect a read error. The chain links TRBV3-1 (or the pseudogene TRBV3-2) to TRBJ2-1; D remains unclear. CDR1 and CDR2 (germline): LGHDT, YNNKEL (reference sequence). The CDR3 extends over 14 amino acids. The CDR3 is CASSQGTVYNEQFF. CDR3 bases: TGTGCCAGCAGTCAAGGAACTGTCTACAATGAGCAGTTCTTC.

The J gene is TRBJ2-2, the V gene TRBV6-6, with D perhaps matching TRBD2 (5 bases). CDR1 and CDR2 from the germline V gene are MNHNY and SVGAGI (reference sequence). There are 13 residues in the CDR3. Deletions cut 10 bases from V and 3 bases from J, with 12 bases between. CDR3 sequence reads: CAISEVHTGELFF. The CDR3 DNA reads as TGTGCCATTTCGGAGGTCCACACCGGGGAGCTGTTTTTT.

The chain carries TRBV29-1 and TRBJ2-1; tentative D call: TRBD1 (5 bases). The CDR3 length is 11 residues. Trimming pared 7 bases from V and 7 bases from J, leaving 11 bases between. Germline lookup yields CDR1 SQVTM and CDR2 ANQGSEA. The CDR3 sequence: CSARAGNEQFF. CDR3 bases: TGCAGCGCCAGGGCCGGTAATGAGCAGTTCTTC.